Shown below are 6 T cell receptor beta chains from a single sample sequenced in a study of CD8+ T cells in alopecia areata. In each case, RNA was isolated and then reverse transcribed into cDNA as the sequencing template. The method was immunoSEQ multiplex PCR; TCRdb's version includes in-frame clones alone and lacks a portion of them. The sample carries some 110,000 clones, about 60% recorded once. Sequencing input: CD4+ T cells sorted from blood. These receptors were collected from a human donor in good health.

The chain employs TRBV18 and TRBJ2-1; D possibly corresponds to TRBD1 (5 bases). The V end was cut by 3 bases, the J end by 5 bases, with 11 bases between. From germline, CDR1 is KGHSH and CDR2 LQKENI. There are 14 residues in the CDR3. CDR3 sequence (DNA): TGTGCCAGCTCACCTCAGGGCGTCAACAATGAGCAGTTCTTC. Its translation is CASSPQGVNNEQFF.

The chain carries TRBV18 and TRBJ1-6, with 7 bases identical to TRBD1. Germline loops: CDR1 KGHSH, CDR2 LQKENI. The CDR3 is 17 residues long. The V gene end was trimmed by 6 bases and the J gene end by 9 bases; junction bases not matched to a gene: 17. The CDR3 DNA follows: TGTGCCAGCTCCCGAGGAGTACAGGGGAGCGGTGGTTCACCCCTCCACTTT. Its protein product is CASSRGVQGSGGSPLHF.

On this clone: The junction differs from germline at one of its ends, possibly a read error. The V and J genes are TRBV6-5 and TRBJ1-1; 7 positions agree with TRBD1. CDR3 size: 13 residues. Germline CDR1 is MNHEY and CDR2 is SVGAGI. Here the CDR3 DNA reads TGTGCCAGCAGTTCGACAGGGAACACTGAGGCTTTCTTT. The encoded protein is CASSSTGNTEAFF.

Only one count was recorded for this clone. The gene calls are TRBV5-1 and TRBJ2-5; D call uncertain. Trimming removed 0 bases at V and 5 bases at J, with 8 bases between. The CDR3 has 13 residues. Looked up from germline, CDR1 is SGHRS and CDR2 is YFSETQ. In DNA, the CDR3 is TGCGCCAGCAGCTTGGCAGTTCGCGAGACCCAGTACTTC. Its translation is CASSLAVRETQYF. Full variable domain (remainder filled in from reference TRBV5-1 and TRBJ2-5): KAGVTQTPRYLIKTRGQQVTLSCSPISGHRSVSWYQQTPGQGLQFLFEYFSETQRNKGNFPGRFSGRQFSNSRSEMNVSTLELGDSALYLCASSLAVRETQYFGPGTRLLVL.

The chain couples TRBV6-6 to TRBJ2-3; weak D call: TRBD1 (5 bases). The CDR3 is 15 residues long. Trimming removed 2 bases from V and 4 bases from J, with 13 bases in between. CDR1 is MNHNY and CDR2 is SVGAGI in the germline V gene (reference sequence). Here the CDR3 reads CASSYQGSLADTQYF. CDR3 in DNA: TGTGCCAGCAGTTACCAGGGTAGCCTCGCAGATACGCAGTATTTT.

V is TRBV4-2 and J is TRBJ2-7; D possibly corresponds to TRBD2 (5 bases). The V gene's germline CDR1 is LGHNA and CDR2 YNFKEQ. CDR3 length: 15 amino acids. The V and J ends lost 1 base and 6 bases respectively, with 16 bases between them. The CDR3 nucleotides are TGTGCCAGCAGCCAAGGAGGGCGGAGTGGAGGCGAGCAGTACTTC. The encoded protein is CASSQGGRSGGEQYF.